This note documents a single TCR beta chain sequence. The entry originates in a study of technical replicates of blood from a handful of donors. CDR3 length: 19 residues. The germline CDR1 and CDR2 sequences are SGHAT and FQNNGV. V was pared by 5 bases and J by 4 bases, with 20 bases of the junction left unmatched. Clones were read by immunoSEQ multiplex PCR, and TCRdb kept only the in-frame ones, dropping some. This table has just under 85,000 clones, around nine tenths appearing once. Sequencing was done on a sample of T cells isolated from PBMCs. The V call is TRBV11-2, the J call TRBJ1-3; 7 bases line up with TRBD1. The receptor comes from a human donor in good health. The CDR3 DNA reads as TGTGCCAGCAGCACCTTTAAGGGACAGCCGAAATCAATGGGAAACACCATATATTTT. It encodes CASSTFKGQPKSMGNTIYF. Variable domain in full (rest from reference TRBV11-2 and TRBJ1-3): EAGVAQSPRYKIIEKRQSVAFWCNPISGHATLYWYQQILGQGPKLLIQFQNNGVVDDSQLPKDRFSAERLKGVDSTLKIQPAKLEDSAVYLCASSTFKGQPKSMGNTIYFGEGSWLTVV.